This entry features one TCR beta chain sequence. Its antigen is unknown. This sample stems from a study of regulatory T cells in long-lasting Graves disease. Background on the study: Persistent cases took antithyroid drugs over 5 years and stayed TSH receptor antibody positive.

As for time point: persistent/refractory GD, antithyroid drugs over 5 years with positive TRAb. PBMC RNA was the source of the TCR library. From an endocrinology department in Xi'an, China, came the patients. Researchers made TCR beta libraries by using iRepertoire HTBI primers and running Arm-PCR on CDR3 regions. Using its own MiXCR run on the multiplex PCR reads, TCRdb lists one record per CDR3 protein. The profile shows roughly 500,000 distinct CDR3 sequences, around a fifth of them singletons. Overall study results and limits: Compared with new cases, persistent Graves' patients showed reduced TCR diversity.

The receptor comes from a female donor with Graves disease. The material sequenced was peripheral blood mononuclear cells (PBMCs), taken when the disease was refractory, from a patient treated with antithyroid drugs.

CDR3 in DNA: TGCGCCAGCAGCCCCGACAAGAACTATGGCTACACCTTC. Its protein is CASSPDKNYGYTF. The chain uses TRBV5-1 and TRBJ1-2; D not certain. The CDR3 spans 13 residues. Trimming stripped 4 bases from V and 2 bases from J, with 9 bases between. CDR1 is SGHRS, CDR2 YFSETQ, per germline.